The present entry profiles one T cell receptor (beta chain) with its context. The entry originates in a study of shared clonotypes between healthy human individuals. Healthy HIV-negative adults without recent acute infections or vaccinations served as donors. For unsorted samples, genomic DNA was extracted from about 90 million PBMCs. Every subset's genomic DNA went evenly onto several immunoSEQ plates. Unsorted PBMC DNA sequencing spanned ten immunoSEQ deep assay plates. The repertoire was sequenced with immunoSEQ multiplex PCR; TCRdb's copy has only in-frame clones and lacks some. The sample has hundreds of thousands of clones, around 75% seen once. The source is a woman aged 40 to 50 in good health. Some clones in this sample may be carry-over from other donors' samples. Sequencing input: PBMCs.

The CDR3 sequence: CASSPTGRPYEQYF. CDR3 DNA sequence: TGTGCCAGCAGCCCTACTGGACGGCCCTACGAGCAGTACTTC. The chain recombines TRBV2 with TRBJ2-7; D gene ambiguous. Germline lookup yields CDR1 SNHLY and CDR2 FYNNEI. V lost 6 bases and J 2 bases, leaving 14 bases between the germline ends. This CDR3 region has 14 residues.